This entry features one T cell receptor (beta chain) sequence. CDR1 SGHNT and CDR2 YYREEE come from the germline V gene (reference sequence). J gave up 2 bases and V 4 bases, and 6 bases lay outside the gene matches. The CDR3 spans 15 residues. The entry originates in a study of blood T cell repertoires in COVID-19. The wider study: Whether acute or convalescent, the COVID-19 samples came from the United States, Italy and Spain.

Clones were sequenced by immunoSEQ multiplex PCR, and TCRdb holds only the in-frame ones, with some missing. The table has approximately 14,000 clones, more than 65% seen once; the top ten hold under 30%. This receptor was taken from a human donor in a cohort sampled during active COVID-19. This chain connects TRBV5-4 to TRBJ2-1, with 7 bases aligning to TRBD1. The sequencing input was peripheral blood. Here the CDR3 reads CASSGGQTPYNEQFF. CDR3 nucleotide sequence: TGTGCCAGCAGCGGGGGACAGACCCCCTACAATGAGCAGTTCTTC.